The 18 T cell receptor beta chains below all came from one sample that was sequenced in a study of blood T cell repertoires in COVID-19 (dated by TCRdb to the early 2020s). Libraries were built with the immunoSEQ multiplex PCR assay. The source is immuneACCESS, and TCRdb retained only in-frame sequences with V and J called. Part of the clones is not carried over; for the studies checked, unresolved V genes explain less than half of this, and the remainder is unexplained. In all, the sample holds about 10,000 clones, and roughly nine tenths of those were seen once. The ten largest clones add up to 5% to 7% of the sample. The sequenced sample was peripheral blood. The receptor set was obtained from a human donor in a cohort sampled during active COVID-19.

For the CDR3, the DNA is TGTGCCTGGACGACAGGGTGGTTTGGCTACACCTTC. This translates into CAWTTGWFGYTF. The rearrangement links TRBV30 to TRBJ1-2; 7 bases fit TRBD1. V was clipped by 4 bases and J by 7 bases; unmatched bases: 6. Germline lookup yields CDR1 GTSNPN and CDR2 SVGIG (reference sequence). CDR3 length equals 12 residues.

This rearrangement joins TRBV19 to TRBJ2-7; TRBD1 agrees at 8 bases. With 3 bases clipped from V and 6 bases from J, the junction kept 7 bases outside the gene matches. This CDR3 spans 14 amino acids. CDR1 and CDR2 (germline): LNHDA, SQIVND (reference sequence). CDR3 sequence: CASSIGQGVGEQYF. For the CDR3, the DNA is TGTGCCAGTAGTATCGGACAGGGAGTTGGCGAGCAGTACTTC.

This sequence joins TRBV28 and TRBJ2-2; 10 bases line up with TRBD2. The V gene's germline CDR1 is MDHEN and CDR2 SYDVKM. After removal of 5 bases from V and 6 bases from J, the junction contained 9 bases not matched to a gene. The CDR3 has 16 residues. CDR3 in amino acids: CASSPTSGAKPGELFF. CDR3 sequence (DNA): TGTGCCAGCAGTCCCACTAGCGGGGCCAAGCCCGGGGAGCTGTTTTTT.

The chain couples TRBV5-1 to TRBJ1-3; D might be TRBD1 (6 bases). Trimming cost V 4 bases and J 0 bases, with 14 bases left between them. CDR1 is SGHRS, CDR2 YFSETQ, per germline. The CDR3 spans 16 residues. The DNA for the CDR3 is TGCGCCAGCAGCCCCCGGGGGGGCCCCTCTGGAAACACCATATATTTT. Protein: CASSPRGGPSGNTIYF.

This rearrangement joins TRBV5-1 to TRBJ2-7; 7 bases are shared with TRBD1. The junction had 6 bases not matched to a gene; V was cut back by 0 bases and J by 6 bases. The CDR3 has 14 residues. Germline assignment: CDR1 SGHRS and CDR2 YFSETQ. CDR3 sequence reads: CASSLGQGWFEQYF. CDR3 bases: TGCGCCAGCAGCTTGGGACAGGGTTGGTTCGAGCAGTACTTC.

The chain joins TRBV2 to TRBJ2-3; weak D call: TRBD1 (6 bases). CDR3 size: 15 residues. Germline-derived CDR1 and CDR2 are SNHLY and FYNNEI. The V gene lost 4 bases and the J gene lost 1 base, with 12 bases spanning the gap. CDR3 nucleotides: TGTGCCAGCAGTGGGCAACAGGGAGGCACAGATACGCAGTATTTT. It translates to CASSGQQGGTDTQYF.

The gene calls are TRBV25-1 and TRBJ2-1, with 12 nucleotides matching TRBD2. Losses at the gene ends were 4 bases for V and 5 bases for J; bases not matched to a gene: 0. This CDR3 contains 14 residues. The germline V gene has CDR1 MGHDK and CDR2 SYGVNS. CDR3 sequence: CASSGLAGDNEQFF. The CDR3 DNA reads TGTGCCAGCAGTGGACTAGCGGGGGACAATGAGCAGTTCTTC.

V usage is TRBV11-2 and J usage is TRBJ1-1; TRBD1 aligns across 9 bases. The length of the CDR3 is 14 residues. Germline CDR1 SGHAT, CDR2 FQNNGV. Germline trimming cut 6 bases from V and 6 bases from J; bases unmatched to any gene: 8. The CDR3 loop is CASRRGQGEPEAFF. The CDR3 DNA is TGTGCCAGCAGACGGGGACAGGGCGAGCCTGAAGCTTTCTTT.

The sample holds one count of this clone. The V and J genes are TRBV7-2 and TRBJ2-7, with 7 bases fitting TRBD1. Germline CDR1 SGHTA, CDR2 FQGNSA. There are 14 residues in the CDR3. J gave up 0 bases and V 5 bases, and 4 bases lay outside the gene matches. CDR3 sequence (DNA): TGTGCCAGCAGCATCTGGGACAGCTCCTACGAGCAGTACTTC. Protein product: CASSIWDSSYEQYF.

In this sample, this clone turned up once. The chain has TRBV19 and TRBJ1-5; D is unclear. This CDR3 contains 13 residues. Trimming pared 6 bases from V and 5 bases from J, leaving 11 bases between. Germline CDR1 is LNHDA and CDR2 is SQIVND (reference sequence). The CDR3 spells CASSPGLYQPQHF. CDR3 in DNA: TGTGCCAGTAGCCCTGGACTTTATCAGCCCCAGCATTTT.

The chain couples TRBV11-2 to TRBJ2-5; D gene uncertain. The CDR3 sequence is 16 residues long. Germline V CDR1 and CDR2: SGHAT, FQNNGV. The V end lost 4 bases, the J end lost 0 bases, and 15 bases lay between the germline ends. The CDR3 protein is CASSSSDSPYQETQYF. CDR3 DNA sequence: TGTGCCAGCAGCTCCTCAGACTCGCCGTACCAAGAGACCCAGTACTTC.

V usage is TRBV10-2 and J usage is TRBJ1-1; perhaps TRBD1 as D (6 bases). The V end lost 5 bases, the J end lost 1 base, and 8 bases lay between the germline ends. The CDR3 extends over 13 amino acids. Germline V lookup: CDR1 WSHSY, CDR2 SAAADI. For the CDR3, the DNA is TGCGCCAGCAGTAGACAGGAGAACACTGAAGCTTTCTTT. Translation gives CASSRQENTEAFF.

This chain connects TRBV12-3 or TRBV12-4 to TRBJ1-5; D possibly corresponds to TRBD1 (5 bases). CDR3 length: 13 amino acids. Trimming took 7 bases from V and 4 from J, leaving 11 bases between them. This chain's CDR3 is CASTARGNQPQHF. CDR3 bases: TGTGCCAGCACCGCTAGGGGTAATCAGCCCCAGCATTTT.

V is TRBV11-3 and J is TRBJ1-1; tentative D call: TRBD1 (6 bases). Germline CDR1 SGHNT, CDR2 YENEEA. The length of the CDR3 is 12 residues. Trimming took off 3 bases at V and 8 bases at J, with 10 bases between the two ends. This CDR3 reads CASSLGTTEAFF. CDR3 bases: TGTGCCAGCAGCTTGGGGACAACCGAAGCTTTCTTT. The variable domain in full, with the rest retrieved from reference TRBV11-3 and TRBJ1-1, is EAGVVQSPRYKIIEKKQPVAFWCNPISGHNTLYWYLQNLGQGPELLIRYENEEAVDDSQLPKDRFSAERLKGVDSTLKIQPAELGDSAVYLCASSLGTTEAFFGQGTRLTVV.

This chain uses TRBV9 with TRBJ2-1, with 11 bases matching TRBD2. CDR3 length: 16 amino acids. Germline loops: CDR1 SGDLS, CDR2 YYNGEE. V lost 4 bases to trimming and J lost 4 bases; unmatched junction nucleotides: 7. This CDR3 reads CASSSRLAGGYNEQFF. The CDR3 bases are TGTGCCAGCAGCTCGCGCCTAGCGGGGGGTTACAATGAGCAGTTCTTC.

This chain connects TRBV2 to TRBJ1-4, with TRBD1 as a possible D gene (6 bases). This CDR3 has 14 residues. CDR1 is SNHLY, CDR2 FYNNEI, per germline. V was cut by 7 bases and J by 8 bases, with 17 bases left in between. The CDR3 region has the DNA TGTGCCAGCACTCAAGGGGGGGCTCGGGAAAAACTGTTTTTT. As protein: CASTQGGAREKLFF.

This chain links TRBV3-1 (or the pseudogene TRBV3-2) with TRBJ2-1; 10 bases are shared with TRBD1. Germline CDR1 LGHDT, CDR2 YNNKEL (reference sequence). With V trimmed by 6 bases and J by 7 bases, 9 bases remained unmatched. CDR3 length: 15 residues. CDR3 in amino acids: CASRRRQGARNEQFF. The CDR3 DNA follows: TGTGCCAGCAGACGGCGACAGGGGGCGAGAAATGAGCAGTTCTTC.

This clone was seen just once. This chain connects TRBV2 to TRBJ1-1, with TRBD1 as a possible D gene (5 bases). V gave up 6 bases and J gave up 11 bases, with 16 bases separating them. Germline V CDR1 and CDR2: SNHLY, FYNNEI. The length of the CDR3 is 12 residues. CDR3 in amino acids: CASRGLRLGAFF. CDR3 in DNA: TGTGCCAGCAGGGGACTTCGATTGGGGGCTTTCTTT. The whole variable domain, filled in from reference TRBV2 and TRBJ1-1, reads EPEVTQTPSHQVTQMGQEVILRCVPISNHLYFYWYRQILGQKVEFLVSFYNNEISEKSEIFDDQFSVERPDGSNFTLKIRSTKLEDSAMYFCASRGLRLGAFFGQGTRLTVV.